This entry is about one T cell receptor beta chain. The CDR3 length is 16 residues. Trimming at V came to 0 bases and at J to 0 bases, leaving 3 bases not matched to a gene. Germline V gene data show CDR1 as LGHNA and CDR2 as YNFKEQ. The sample belongs to a study of blood T cell repertoires in COVID-19. The overall study: Samples of COVID-19 (acute and convalescent) were obtained from the United States, Italy and Spain. In each case, the material was cDNA or gDNA derived from T cells, B-cell-depleted T cells, or PBMCs.

In the original analysis: Estimation of nucleated cell counts relied on the amplification of reference gene primers. The data were produced by immunoSEQ multiplex PCR, yet TCRdb's version contains in-frame clones alone and is incomplete. V, J and clone size were drawn from that table, and D and trimming were deduced from the DNA. The sample has about 200,000 clones, around four fifths seen once. This chain uses TRBV4-2 with TRBJ2-7; the match to TRBD2 covers 9 bases. Sequencing was done on a sample of peripheral blood. This receptor was obtained from a woman of 80 years or more with active or convalescent COVID-19. CDR3 nucleotides: TGTGCCAGCAGCCAAGATAATAGCGGGGGCTCCTACGAGCAGTACTTC. It is translated as CASSQDNSGGSYEQYF.